The present entry profiles one T cell receptor beta chain with its context. Germline V gives CDR1 SEHNR, CDR2 FQNEAQ (reference sequence). The CDR3 contains 12 residues. The sample comes from a study of OX40 agonist ivuxolimab in advanced cancers. Data came from immunoSEQ multiplex PCR; TCRdb stores just in-frame clones and leaves some out. The sample includes over 50,000 clones, approximately 86% of them seen just once. The sample here was CD4+ or CD8+ T cells sorted from blood, taken in a trial of the OX40 agonist ivuxolimab. The clonotype was recovered from an adult with an advanced solid tumor such as melanoma, head and neck, liver or kidney cancer. The chain combines TRBV7-9 with TRBJ2-3; 7 nucleotides agree with TRBD1. The CDR3 sequence: CAGQGVTDTQYF. DNA of the CDR3: TGTGCGGGTCAGGGGGTCACAGATACGCAGTATTTT.